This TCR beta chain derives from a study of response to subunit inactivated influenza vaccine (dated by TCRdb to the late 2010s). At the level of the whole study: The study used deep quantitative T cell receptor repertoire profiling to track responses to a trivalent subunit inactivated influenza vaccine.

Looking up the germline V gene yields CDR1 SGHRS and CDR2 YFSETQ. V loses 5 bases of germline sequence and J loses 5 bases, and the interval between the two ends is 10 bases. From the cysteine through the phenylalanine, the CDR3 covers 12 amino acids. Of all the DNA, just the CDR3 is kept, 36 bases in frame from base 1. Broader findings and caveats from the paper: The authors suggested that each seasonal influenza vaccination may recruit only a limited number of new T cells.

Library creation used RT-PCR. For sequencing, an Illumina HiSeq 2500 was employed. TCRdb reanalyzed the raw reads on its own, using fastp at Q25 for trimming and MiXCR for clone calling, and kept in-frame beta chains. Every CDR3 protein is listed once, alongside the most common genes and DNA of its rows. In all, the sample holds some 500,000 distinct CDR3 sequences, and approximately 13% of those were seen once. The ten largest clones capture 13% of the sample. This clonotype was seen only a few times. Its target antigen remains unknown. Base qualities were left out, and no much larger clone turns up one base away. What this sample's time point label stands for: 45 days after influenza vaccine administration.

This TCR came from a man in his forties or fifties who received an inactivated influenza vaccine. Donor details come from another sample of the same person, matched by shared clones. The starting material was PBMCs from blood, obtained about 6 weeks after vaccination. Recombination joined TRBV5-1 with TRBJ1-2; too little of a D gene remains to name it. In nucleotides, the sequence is TGCGCCAGCAGGGAGGGTTTGTATGGCTACACCTTC. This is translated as CASREGLYGYTF.